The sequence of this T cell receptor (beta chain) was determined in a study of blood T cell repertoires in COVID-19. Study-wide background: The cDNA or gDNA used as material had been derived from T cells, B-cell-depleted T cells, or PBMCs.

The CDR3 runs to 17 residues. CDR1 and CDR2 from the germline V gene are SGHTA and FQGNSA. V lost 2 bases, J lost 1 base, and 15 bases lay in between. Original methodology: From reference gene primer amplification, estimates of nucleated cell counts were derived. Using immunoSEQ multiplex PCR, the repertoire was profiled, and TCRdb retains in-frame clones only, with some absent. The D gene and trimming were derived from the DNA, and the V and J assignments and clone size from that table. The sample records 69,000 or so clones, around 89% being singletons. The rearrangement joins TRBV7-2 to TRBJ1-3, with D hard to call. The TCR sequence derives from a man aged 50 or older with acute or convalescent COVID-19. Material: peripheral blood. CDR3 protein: CASSLLAGPRSGNTIYF. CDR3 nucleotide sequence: TGTGCCAGCAGCTTATTGGCAGGCCCTCGATCTGGAAACACCATATATTTT.